This T cell receptor (beta chain) was captured by sequencing in a study of beta chain features in type 1 diabetes. Notes on the study in general: Type 1 diabetes patients had moderately but significantly shorter TCRB CDR3s in all four CD4+ subsets.

Reverse transcribing all isolated RNA meant expressed TCRB transcripts were sequenced. Profiling relied on immunoSEQ multiplex PCR, and the TCRdb table lists in-frame clones only, not all of them. This table holds approximately 240,000 clones, 16% found once. Purities in excess of 98% were seen in all sorted populations. This clone was seen only a few times. The antigen remains unidentified. The CDR3 sequence is 14 residues long. The V gene's germline CDR1 is MNHEY and CDR2 SMNVEV (reference sequence). Trimming left V 2 bases short and J 4 bases short, with 10 bases between. This rearrangement joins TRBV27 to TRBJ2-3; D not certain. The sequencing input was naive CD4+ T cells from blood. This TCR came from a man under 40 with type 1 diabetes. This CDR3 reads CASSLGVSADTQYF. CDR3 DNA sequence: TGTGCCAGCAGTTTAGGAGTATCCGCAGATACGCAGTATTTT.